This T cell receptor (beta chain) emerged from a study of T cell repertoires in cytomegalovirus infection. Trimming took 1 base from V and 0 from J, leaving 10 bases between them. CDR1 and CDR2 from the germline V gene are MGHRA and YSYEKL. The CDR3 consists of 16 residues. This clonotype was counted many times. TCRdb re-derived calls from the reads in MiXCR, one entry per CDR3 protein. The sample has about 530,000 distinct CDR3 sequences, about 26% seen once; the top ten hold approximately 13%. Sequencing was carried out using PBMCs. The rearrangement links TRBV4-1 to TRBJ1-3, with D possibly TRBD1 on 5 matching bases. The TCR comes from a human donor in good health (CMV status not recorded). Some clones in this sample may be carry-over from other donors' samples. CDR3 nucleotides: TGCGCCAGCAGCCAAGTAAGGGGAAACTCTGGAAACACCATATATTTT. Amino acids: CASSQVRGNSGNTIYF.